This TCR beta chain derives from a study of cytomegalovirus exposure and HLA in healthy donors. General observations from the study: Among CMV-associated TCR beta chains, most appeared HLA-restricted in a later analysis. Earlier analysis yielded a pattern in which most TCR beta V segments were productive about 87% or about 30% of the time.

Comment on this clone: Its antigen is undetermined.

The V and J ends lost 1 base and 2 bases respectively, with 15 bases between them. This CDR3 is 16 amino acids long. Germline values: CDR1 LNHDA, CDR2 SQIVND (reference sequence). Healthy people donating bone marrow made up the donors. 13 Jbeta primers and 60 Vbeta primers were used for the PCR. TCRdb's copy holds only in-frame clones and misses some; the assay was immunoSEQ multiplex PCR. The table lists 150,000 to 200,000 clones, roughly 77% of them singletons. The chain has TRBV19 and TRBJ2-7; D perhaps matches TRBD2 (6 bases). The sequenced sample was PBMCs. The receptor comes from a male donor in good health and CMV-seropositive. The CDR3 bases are TGTGCCAGTAGTATAGTGGGGGGAATGGTACCCTACGAGCAGTACTTC. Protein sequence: CASSIVGGMVPYEQYF.